This T cell receptor beta chain was captured by sequencing in a study of blood T cell repertoires in COVID-19. The protocol was immunoSEQ multiplex PCR, while the TCRdb copy is restricted to in-frame clones and leaves out a portion. The table lists around 240,000 clones, approximately 90% of them singletons. The sequencing sample was made of PBMCs or T cells enriched from blood (not recorded which). The source of this sequence is a man in his forties or fifties who had been exposed to COVID-19.

CDR3 protein: CASSPLGREGSNEQFF. The CDR3 region has the DNA TGTGCCAGCAGCCCTTTGGGGCGGGAGGGAAGCAATGAGCAGTTCTTC. The chain uses TRBV14 and TRBJ2-1; 9 nucleotides match TRBD2. Looked up from germline, CDR1 is SGHDN and CDR2 is FVKESK. The CDR3 length is 16 residues. V lost 4 bases and J lost 6; bases outside the gene matches: 10.